This T cell receptor beta chain was documented in a study of cytomegalovirus exposure and HLA in healthy donors. PCR used 60 Vbeta primers and 13 Jbeta primers. TCRdb keeps only in-frame clones here, not all; method: immunoSEQ multiplex PCR. The repertoire consists of about 250,000 clones, with more than 55% occurring once and the leading ten covering approximately 2.1%. Regarding this clone: Its antigen is undetermined.

Germline V gives CDR1 SGHRS, CDR2 YFSETQ. J gave up 6 bases and V 4 bases, and 5 bases lay outside the gene matches. This CDR3 comprises 14 residues. The study's findings and limits: Productive status was seen about 87% or about 30% of the time for most TCR beta V segments in an earlier analysis. Cytomegalovirus-associated TCR beta chains were listed, numbering 164.

The chain joins TRBV5-1 to TRBJ2-1; the match to TRBD1 covers 9 bases. This clonotype originated in a female donor in good health and CMV-seronegative. The material sequenced was PBMCs. The CDR3, as DNA: TGCGCCAGCAGCGTTCCGGGACAGGGCAATGAGCAGTTCTTC. This codes for CASSVPGQGNEQFF. Looking up the rest from reference TRBV5-1 and TRBJ2-1 gives the full variable domain: KAGVTQTPRYLIKTRGQQVTLSCSPISGHRSVSWYQQTPGQGLQFLFEYFSETQRNKGNFPGRFSGRQFSNSRSEMNVSTLELGDSALYLCASSVPGQGNEQFFGPGTRLTVL.